Listed below are T cell receptor beta chains from one sample, sequenced in a study of blood T cell repertoires in COVID-19. Produced via immunoSEQ multiplex PCR; TCRdb's table is partial and in-frame only. The sample has roughly 390,000 clones, 85% seen once. The specimen sequenced was peripheral blood. Source of these receptors: a woman aged 18-35 years with acute or convalescent COVID-19. Both conserved end residues are part of each CDR3. A D gene is named only where the DNA matches it firmly. A row's size may be missing; if present it is once, few, many or a size class.

V: TRBV7-3; J: TRBJ1-1; D: -; size: -; DNA: TGTGCCAGCCGGACAACAGGGAACACTGAAGCTTTCTTT; CDR3: CASRTTGNTEAFF
V: TRBV18; J: TRBJ1-2; D: TRBD1; size: -; DNA: TGTGCCAGCTCACCACCGCAAGACAGGGTTTATGGCTACACCTTC; CDR3: CASSPPQDRVYGYTF
V: TRBV5-1; J: TRBJ2-7; D: TRBD2; size: -; DNA: TGCGCCAGCAGCTTGGTTCAGACTAGCGGGGCCTACGAGCAGTACTTC; CDR3: CASSLVQTSGAYEQYF
V: TRBV6-4; J: TRBJ1-1; D: TRBD1; size: -; DNA: TGTGCCAGCATCGGGACAGGGGAAGCTTTCTTT; CDR3: CASIGTGEAFF
V: TRBV7-8; J: TRBJ1-4; D: -; size: -; DNA: TGTGCCAGCAGCTTAAGAGGTCGGATTAATGAAAAACTGTTTTTT; CDR3: CASSLRGRINEKLFF
V: TRBV9; J: TRBJ1-2; D: TRBD1; size: -; DNA: TGTGCCAGCAGCGGCACGACAGGGCCAAGGTATGGCTACACCTTC; CDR3: CASSGTTGPRYGYTF
V: TRBV6-6; J: TRBJ1-5; D: -; size: -; DNA: TGTGCCAGCAGCTTACAGGCGACCGTAAATCAGCCCCAGCATTTT; CDR3: CASSLQATVNQPQHF
V: TRBV27; J: TRBJ2-1; D: -; size: -; DNA: TGTGCCAGCAGTTTAATCCAGGGAAAAAATGAGCAGTTCTTC; CDR3: CASSLIQGKNEQFF
V: TRBV3-1/TRBV3-2; J: TRBJ2-3; D: -; size: -; DNA: TGTGCCAGCAGCCAGAGGGGGAAGTGGGAAGGCACAGATACGCAGTATTTT; CDR3: CASSQRGKWEGTDTQYF
V: TRBV24-1; J: TRBJ2-2; D: TRBD1; size: -; DNA: TGTGCCACCAGTGTCGGGACAGGGGACACCGGGGAGCTGTTTTTT; CDR3: CATSVGTGDTGELFF
V: TRBV30; J: TRBJ1-5; D: -; size: -; DNA: TGTGCCTGGAGGGGGCCGACGGGTTCTCGAGAGCCCCAGCATTTT; CDR3: CAWRGPTGSREPQHF
V: TRBV5-1; J: TRBJ1-1; D: -; size: once; DNA: TGCGCCAGCAGCTTGGATGACAGAACGAACACTGAAGCTTTCTTT; CDR3: CASSLDDRTNTEAFF
V: TRBV5-4; J: TRBJ2-3; D: -; size: -; DNA: TGTGCCAGCAGCCCCAGGGGGGCAGATACGCAGTATTTT; CDR3: CASSPRGADTQYF
V: TRBV29-1; J: TRBJ1-4; D: TRBD1; size: -; DNA: TGCAGCGTTGTTTCTTCGACAGGGACATCCTCTAATGAAAAACTGTTTTTT; CDR3: CSVVSSTGTSSNEKLFF
V: TRBV21-1; J: TRBJ1-2; D: -; size: once; DNA: TGTGCCAGCACCGCGATGGACAGGGGGCTTAGGGGCTACACCTTC; CDR3: CASTAMDRGLRGYTF
V: TRBV24-1; J: TRBJ1-1; D: -; size: few; DNA: TGTGCCGCACCTCTGCGGGGGGCGGAATGTGACACTGAAGCTTTCTTT; CDR3: CAAPLRGAECDTEAFF
V: TRBV21-1; J: TRBJ2-7; D: -; size: -; DNA: TGTGCCAGCAGCAAAGGGTTTGCGTCCTACGAGCAGTACTTC; CDR3: CASSKGFASYEQYF
V: TRBV5-5; J: TRBJ1-6; D: -; size: -; DNA: TGTGCCAGCAGCGATATTCAGGGTAATTCACCCCTCCACTTT; CDR3: CASSDIQGNSPLHF
V: TRBV12-3/TRBV12-4; J: TRBJ2-7; D: -; size: -; DNA: TGTGCCAGCAGAACGACAGTTACCTACGAGCAGTACTTC; CDR3: CASRTTVTYEQYF
V: TRBV28; J: TRBJ1-3; D: -; size: -; DNA: TGTGCCAGCAGTTTGAGCGGGGGGCAAGGATATTTT; CDR3: CASSLSGGQGYF
V: TRBV28; J: TRBJ1-5; D: -; size: once; DNA: TGTGCCAGCAGTTTAGAGGGAAGCAATCAGCCCCAGCATTTT; CDR3: CASSLEGSNQPQHF
V: TRBV5-1; J: TRBJ2-1; D: TRBD2; size: -; DNA: TGCGCCAGCAGCTTGCCACTAGCGGGGCAAGACAATGAGCAGTTCTTC; CDR3: CASSLPLAGQDNEQFF
V: TRBV5-1; J: TRBJ2-1; D: TRBD1; size: -; DNA: TGCGCCAGCAGCGGGACAGACAATGAGCAGTTCTTC; CDR3: CASSGTDNEQFF
V: TRBV3-1/TRBV3-2; J: TRBJ2-7; D: TRBD1; size: few; DNA: TGTGCCAGCAGCCAAGGGACAGGGCAGTACTTC; CDR3: CASSQGTGQYF
V: TRBV6-4; J: TRBJ2-1; D: -; size: -; DNA: TGTGCCAGCAGCCTGGGGACTTACTCCTACAATGAGCAGTTCTTC; CDR3: CASSLGTYSYNEQFF
V: TRBV2; J: TRBJ2-6; D: TRBD1; size: -; DNA: TGTGCCAGCAACACCAGGGGGAGTTCTGGGGCCAACGTCCTGACTTTC; CDR3: CASNTRGSSGANVLTF
V: TRBV15; J: TRBJ1-3; D: -; size: -; DNA: TGTGCCACCAGCAGAGATTTGGGCGGGACCTCTGGAAACACCATATATTTT; CDR3: CATSRDLGGTSGNTIYF
V: TRBV6-5; J: TRBJ2-3; D: -; size: -; DNA: TGTGCCAGCAGTTACCAGGGGGGAGAAATCACAGATACGCAGTATTTT; CDR3: CASSYQGGEITDTQYF
V: TRBV28; J: TRBJ2-5; D: TRBD2; size: once; DNA: TGTGCCAGCACCCCGACTAGCGGCCCGCAAGAGACCCAGTACTTC; CDR3: CASTPTSGPQETQYF
V: TRBV6-4; J: TRBJ2-1; D: -; size: -; DNA: TGTGCCAGCAGTGACCAGTACAATGAGCAGTTCTTC; CDR3: CASSDQYNEQFF
V: TRBV24-1; J: TRBJ1-2; D: -; size: -; DNA: TGTGCCACCAGCGAGACCTCCGGGCAACCCAGGGATGGCTACACCTTC; CDR3: CATSETSGQPRDGYTF
V: TRBV6-2/TRBV6-3; J: TRBJ2-7; D: -; size: few; DNA: TGTGCCAGCAGTTACCGTCAGAACTCCTACGAGCAGTACTTC; CDR3: CASSYRQNSYEQYF
V: TRBV13; J: TRBJ1-2; D: -; size: -; DNA: TGTGCCAGCAGCTTCGACTCCTATGGCTACACCTTC; CDR3: CASSFDSYGYTF
V: TRBV28; J: TRBJ1-2; D: TRBD1; size: -; DNA: TGTGCCAGCAGTTTCTCCTGGGACAGGGTTTATGGCTACACCTTC; CDR3: CASSFSWDRVYGYTF
V: TRBV21-1; J: TRBJ1-3; D: -; size: few; DNA: TGTGCCAGCAGCAAGGGGGACTGTCACTCTGGAAACACCATATATTTT; CDR3: CASSKGDCHSGNTIYF
V: TRBV2; J: TRBJ1-2; D: TRBD1; size: -; DNA: TGTGCCAGAAGGGGACAGGACTATGGCTACACCTTC; CDR3: CARRGQDYGYTF
V: TRBV9; J: TRBJ2-2; D: TRBD2; size: -; DNA: TGTGCCAGCAGCGCTACCGGGACTAACCCTACCGGGGAGCTGTTTTTT; CDR3: CASSATGTNPTGELFF
V: TRBV19; J: TRBJ1-1; D: -; size: -; DNA: TGTGCCAGTAGTTCGGGAGGTCCGAACACTGAAGCTTTCTTT; CDR3: CASSSGGPNTEAFF
V: TRBV5-1; J: TRBJ2-2; D: TRBD2; size: few; DNA: TGCGCCAGCAGCCGAGGGACTAGCGGGGGATTCACCGGGGAGCTGTTTTTT; CDR3: CASSRGTSGGFTGELFF
V: TRBV7-9; J: TRBJ1-2; D: -; size: -; DNA: TGTGCCAGCAGCGATACGATGGTACTTAACTATGGCTACACCTTC; CDR3: CASSDTMVLNYGYTF
V: TRBV18; J: TRBJ1-5; D: TRBD1; size: -; DNA: TGTGCCAGCTCCCAGGGGGCCCAGGGACAGCCCCAGCATTTT; CDR3: CASSQGAQGQPQHF
V: TRBV5-1; J: TRBJ2-5; D: TRBD2; size: -; DNA: TGCGCCAGCAGTGGGACTAGCGGGAGGGCGGGACAAGAGACCCAGTACTTC; CDR3: CASSGTSGRAGQETQYF
V: TRBV30; J: TRBJ2-7; D: TRBD2; size: -; DNA: TGTGCCGGAAACGGGGGGAGCTCCTACGAGCAGTACTTC; CDR3: CAGNGGSSYEQYF
V: TRBV5-4; J: TRBJ2-1; D: TRBD2; size: -; DNA: TGTGCCAGCGCGACTAGCGGGGGGGCCTACAATGAGCAGTTCTTC; CDR3: CASATSGGAYNEQFF
V: TRBV5-4; J: TRBJ1-6; D: TRBD1; size: few; DNA: TGTGCCAGCAGCGCGGACAGGGGTTATTCACCCCTCCACTTT; CDR3: CASSADRGYSPLHF
V: TRBV10-2; J: TRBJ1-2; D: -; size: -; DNA: TGCGCCAGCAGTGAGTCAGGGGTTATACGGGGCTACACCTTC; CDR3: CASSESGVIRGYTF
V: TRBV19; J: TRBJ1-4; D: -; size: -; DNA: TGTGCCAGTACAGGGTTTCAAAATGAAAAACTGTTTTTT; CDR3: CASTGFQNEKLFF
V: TRBV10-1; J: TRBJ2-1; D: -; size: -; DNA: TGCGCCAGCAGTGAATTCGGGGGTGAGCAGTTCTTC; CDR3: CASSEFGGEQFF
V: TRBV10-3; J: TRBJ1-5; D: TRBD1; size: -; DNA: TGTGCCATCAGCCCCGGGACAGGGGAATTTGAGCCCCAGCATTTT; CDR3: CAISPGTGEFEPQHF
V: TRBV5-8; J: TRBJ2-2; D: TRBD1; size: -; DNA: TGTGCCAGCAGCCAGTACAGGGGGGTCACCGGGGAGCTGTTTTTT; CDR3: CASSQYRGVTGELFF
V: TRBV4-2; J: TRBJ2-7; D: TRBD2; size: -; DNA: TGTGCCAGCAGCCCGCAAGCGGGGGAGTACGAGCAGTACTTC; CDR3: CASSPQAGEYEQYF
V: TRBV24-1; J: TRBJ2-7; D: -; size: -; DNA: TGTGCCACCAGTGTTCCGTGTCCTAAGGAGGACGAGCAGTACTTC; CDR3: CATSVPCPKEDEQYF
V: TRBV24-1; J: TRBJ1-2; D: TRBD1; size: -; DNA: TGTGCCACCAGTGATTCCCTACAGACAGGGCTAATGGATGGCTACACCTTC; CDR3: CATSDSLQTGLMDGYTF
V: TRBV12-3/TRBV12-4; J: TRBJ1-2; D: -; size: -; DNA: TGTGCCAGCAGAGCAGCCAGGGGCTACACCTTC; CDR3: CASRAARGYTF
V: TRBV27; J: TRBJ2-1; D: -; size: -; DNA: TGTGCCAGCAGTTTCGGGCGGGGGCAGTTCTTC; CDR3: CASSFGRGQFF
V: TRBV13; J: TRBJ2-1; D: TRBD1; size: -; DNA: TGTGCCAGCAGCCTCAGGACAGGAGCCTATGAGCAGTTCTTC; CDR3: CASSLRTGAYEQFF
V: TRBV28; J: TRBJ1-6; D: -; size: -; DNA: TGTGCCAGCAGTTTTGGGGTTCGGGGGGCGTATAATTCACCCCTCCACTTT; CDR3: CASSFGVRGAYNSPLHF
V: TRBV7-3; J: TRBJ2-5; D: TRBD2; size: -; DNA: TGTGCCAGCAGCTTGACTAGCGGGAGCTCCCAGTACTTC; CDR3: CASSLTSGSSQYF
V: TRBV3-1/TRBV3-2; J: TRBJ2-7; D: TRBD2; size: -; DNA: TGTGCCAGCAGCCCCTTAGCGGGGGAGAGCTCCTACGAGCAGTACTTC; CDR3: CASSPLAGESSYEQYF
V: TRBV9; J: TRBJ2-1; D: TRBD2; size: -; DNA: TGTGCCAGCACAGAGGAGCGGGAGGGCCCCGTCGATGAGCAGTTCTTC; CDR3: CASTEEREGPVDEQFF